The present TCR beta chain was sequenced within a study of radiation and T cells in renal cell carcinoma (dated by TCRdb to about 2020). At the level of the whole study: Samples came from a clinical trial, in which primary renal cell carcinomas received 15 Gy stereotactic body radiation therapy followed by nephrectomy 4 weeks later. TCR beta sequencing covered approximately 51 samples in total, comprising around 26 tumors and 27 peripheral blood samples. Across all 50 or so samples, 4,016,671 unique CDR3 nucleotide sequences, encoding 2,658,974 unique CDR3 amino acid sequences, were identified.

Via the germline V gene, CDR1 is MDHEN and CDR2 SYDVKM. Trimming costs V 6 bases and J 10 bases, and their ends lie 19 bases apart. From cysteine to phenylalanine, the CDR3 is 14 amino acids long. The CDR3 DNA has 42 bases and is translated from base 1. General findings and caveats noted by the study authors: Effects of radiation dose or scheduling on the TCR repertoire could not be addressed with the single-armed trial design. Tracking of blood repertoire dynamics stopped at four to five weeks after treatment, with no follow-up past that point. Because pretreatment tumor biopsies were not available, the baseline intratumoral presence of clonotypes could not be determined. In blood, the top tumor clonotypes increased from baseline to 2 weeks after radiation and then shrank by 4 weeks, which suggests a temporary expansion of tumor-resident clones.

TCR beta libraries were generated from genomic DNA with the immunoSEQ kit, following the manufacturer's recommendations. To prepare libraries, a first multiplex PCR with proprietary primers was run, followed by a second PCR that added unique barcodes, and a bead cleanup was done after each round. A kit-provided positive control reaction and a negative control reaction were included in every sample batch. The final libraries were assessed on an Agilent 4200 TapeStation D1000 ScreenTape, pooled by volume, and quantified by qPCR. Sequencing ran on an Illumina NextSeq500 with a MidOutput 150-cycle cartridge, using 156 Read1 and 15 Index1 cycles with kit custom primers. The pooled library was loaded at approximately 0.95 pM with an approximately 20% PhiX control spike-in. Regarding the original processing steps: Vendor-processed data were analyzed in R, and a clonotype was defined as all T cells sharing the same CDR3 nucleotide sequence. For clone abundance analyses, frequencies were normalized to the 10,000 most abundant clones in each sample. Public T cell clones, which averaged fewer than five per sample, were excluded before analysis. An abundance difference of at least 32-fold between compartments was the criterion for calling clonotypes tumor-enriched or baseline blood-enriched. Clonotypes expanded or contracted between blood time points were identified with a beta-binomial differential abundance model. Tumor-blood repertoire similarity was measured with the Baroni-Urbani and Buser coefficient, and group comparisons used two-tailed Wilcoxon tests in R. The source is immuneACCESS, and TCRdb retained only in-frame sequences with V and J called. Part of the clones is not carried over; for the studies checked, unresolved V genes explain less than half of this, and the remainder is unexplained. That table supplies the V and J calls and clone size; D and trimming were determined from the DNA. Here the sample has 150,000 to 180,000 clones; 87% occur a single time. Over 10% of the sample belongs to the ten largest clones.

As regards this clone: The antigen it binds to is not known. The sample holds no much larger clone one base away, and base qualities are not on file.

Taken with the paper, the label for time point translates to: blood 2 weeks post-SBRT. Read against the paper, the sample's treatment or condition label means: 15 Gy SBRT to primary tumor, nephrectomy 4 weeks later. To track tumor-enriched clonotypes, serial peripheral blood was sampled from radiation-treated patients at baseline and at 2 weeks and 4 weeks after SBRT. Renal cell carcinoma with clear cell pathology was present in all patients. Genomic DNA for TCR sequencing was prepared using the QIAamp DNA Blood Mini Kit (Qiagen). The analyses included just those samples that passed every quality control check.

The sequencing here drew on blood, taken from a patient whose treatment included radiotherapy and nephrectomy. The rearranged segments are TRBV28 and TRBJ1-5, with a tentative D gene TRBD1 over 5 matching bases. The origin of this receptor is a woman between 45 and 60 years old with renal cell carcinoma. The nucleotide sequence reads as follows: TGTGCCAGCAGCGTTGACAGAGTCTACCGCCCCCAGCATTTT. The resulting protein is CASSVDRVYRPQHF.